The source of this T cell receptor beta chain is a study of blood T cell repertoires in COVID-19. Overall study: Sites in the United States, Italy and Spain provided acute and convalescent COVID-19 samples. From T cells, B-cell-depleted T cells, or PBMCs came the material, which was cDNA or gDNA.

In the original analysis: Amplification of reference gene primers provided the estimated nucleated cell counts. Produced via immunoSEQ multiplex PCR; TCRdb's table is partial and in-frame only. V and J calls and clone size are given by that table; D and trimming were obtained from the DNA. The repertoire has 45,000 to 65,000 clones, 90% of them found once; the top ten carry 3% to 3.5%. Trimming stripped 0 bases from V and 7 bases from J, with 4 bases between. The CDR3 is 13 residues long. The germline V gene has CDR1 MNHNS and CDR2 SASEGT. The specimen sequenced was peripheral blood. The receptor comes from a human donor in a cohort sampled during active COVID-19. The chain carries TRBV6-1 and TRBJ1-6; D is unresolved. The CDR3 is CASSEARNSPLHF. CDR3 DNA sequence: TGTGCCAGCAGTGAAGCGCGGAATTCACCCCTCCACTTT.